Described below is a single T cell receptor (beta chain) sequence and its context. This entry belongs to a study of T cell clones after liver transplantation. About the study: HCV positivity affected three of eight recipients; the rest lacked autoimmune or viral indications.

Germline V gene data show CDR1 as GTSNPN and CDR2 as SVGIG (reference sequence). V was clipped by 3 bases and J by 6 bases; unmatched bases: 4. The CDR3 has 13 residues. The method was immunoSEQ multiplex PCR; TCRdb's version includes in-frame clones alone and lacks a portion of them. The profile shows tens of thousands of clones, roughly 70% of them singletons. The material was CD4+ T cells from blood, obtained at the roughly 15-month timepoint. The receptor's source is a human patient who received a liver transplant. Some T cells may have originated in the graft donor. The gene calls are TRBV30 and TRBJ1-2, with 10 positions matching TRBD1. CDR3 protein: CAWSPTGGNGYTF. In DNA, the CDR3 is TGTGCCTGGAGCCCGACAGGGGGCAATGGCTACACCTTC.